This entry describes one TCR beta chain. It lacks a known antigen. Base qualities are not at hand, and no much larger clone is one base apart. V and J are trimmed by 0 bases and 5 bases, and the gene matches miss 6 bases of the junction. Including the terminal cysteine and phenylalanine, the CDR3 comprises 15 residues. Only the CDR3 DNA stays, 45 bases, in frame from base 1. The germline V gene yields ENHRY for CDR1 and SYGVKD for CDR2. TCR beta CDR3 regions were amplified from genomic DNA with the immunoSEQ assay, a bias-controlled multiplex PCR using V- and J-specific primers. In a second PCR step, the CDR3 amplicons were tagged with a proprietary barcode plus Illumina adapter sequences. CDR3 libraries were sequenced on an Illumina MiSeq instrument. As for how the authors treated the data: immunoSEQ Analyzer 3.0 was used for export and quality control, with R Bioconductor and Immunarch used for downstream analyses. Only productive rearrangements in the normalized downsampled data set were used to calculate repertoire metrics. In the normalized cohort, a clonotype counted as pathologically expanded if the clonotype was larger than 5 templates. The Inverse Simpson Index was used to measure repertoire diversity. CMV-specificity analyses were carried out on the non-normalized data set to capture all clonotypes. The clones in this table, taken by TCRdb from immuneACCESS, are in-frame only. Not every clone is retained; where verified, under half of the shortfall comes from an unresolved V gene, and the cause of the rest is unknown. That table is the source of V, J and clone size, and D and trimming were worked out from the DNA. The sample table records approximately 4,200 clones; around 82% of these occur just once. Approximately 22% of the sample is taken by the ten largest.

The source of the sample is a study of T cell clonotyping in hematopoietic cell transplantation (dated by TCRdb to the early 2020s). Regarding the complete study: A total of 135 blood samples were collected in the study from roughly 33 consecutive transplant recipients and their related donors. Recruitment of patients was conducted between 2015 and January 2017, and follow-up was continued until late 2020 or death.

What the authors observed across the whole study: The sample size was limited, and because cells were not sorted, the contributions of CD4 and CD8 repertoires could not be separated. Broader TCR repertoire diversity after transplant was predicted by Inverse Simpson Index values from donors and from recipients before transplant. A decrease in recipient TCR diversity was observed after transplant, and a progressive increase in pathologically expanded clonotypes was seen from day 30 to day 180. Just a small fraction of recipient repertoires overlapped with donor repertoires, and more than 97% appeared de novo at the given depth.

The time point label, as the study defines it: 180 days after allo-HCT. Blood from recipients was drawn about 28 days before transplant and again at days 30, 100 and 180 after transplant. Using Nuclei Lysis Solution, genomic DNA was extracted from unfractionated peripheral blood mononuclear cells that were either fresh or cryopreserved. The rearrangement combines TRBV10-3 with TRBJ2-5; 7 middle bases align to TRBD2. This specimen consisted of peripheral blood mononuclear cells, obtained 180 days after allogeneic stem cell transplant. This TCR derives from a male patient between 60 and 69 years old who had an allogeneic stem cell transplant from an unrelated donor, so T cells may come from the graft donor. Some clones in this sample may be carry-over from other donors' samples. The CDR3 region reads CAISESGGDGETQYF. The nucleotides are TGTGCCATCAGTGAGTCGGGAGGGGATGGGGAGACCCAGTACTTC.